A selection of T cell receptor beta chains follows, all from one sample in a study of vaccination and CD4 T cells after COVID-19. These receptors are not linked to any known antigen. One entry per CDR3 protein, called by TCRdb with MiXCR from the PCR reads. This repertoire shows tens of thousands of distinct CDR3 sequences, 40% to 50% found once; its top ten account for 9% to 10%. The sequences come from CD4+ T cells from blood, cultured in vitro, collected about 7 months after SARS-CoV-2 vaccination. These receptors were collected from a human donor who had recovered from COVID-19. CDR3s include the opening cysteine and the closing phenylalanine or tryptophan. The order of the fields is V gene, D gene, clone size, J gene, CDR3 DNA, CDR3 protein. The D gene is left open where the match is weak. Part of the rows lack a size; the others show once, few, many or a class for expanded clones.

v_gene: TRBV19; d_gene: NA; abundance: NA; j_gene: TRBJ1-1; CDR3nt: TGTGCCAGTAGTCCACGGGGAGGGGGGAACACTGAAGCTTTCTTT; CDR3aa: CASSPRGGGNTEAFF
v_gene: TRBV24-1; d_gene: NA; abundance: few; j_gene: TRBJ2-1; CDR3nt: TGTGCCACCAGTCCTACGGGAGCGGCCTCCTACAATGAGCAGTTCTTC; CDR3aa: CATSPTGAASYNEQFF
v_gene: TRBV28; d_gene: NA; abundance: few; j_gene: TRBJ2-7; CDR3nt: TGTGCCAGCACCCCCTCCTTAGGGGTGCAGTACTTC; CDR3aa: CASTPSLGVQYF
v_gene: TRBV20-1; d_gene: TRBD1; abundance: few; j_gene: TRBJ2-3; CDR3nt: TGCAGTGCTCCGACAGGGAACACAGATACGCAGTATTTT; CDR3aa: CSAPTGNTDTQYF
v_gene: TRBV7-8; d_gene: NA; abundance: few; j_gene: TRBJ1-5; CDR3nt: TGTGCCAGCAGCCCCCTCGCCGGGGGCGGTCAGCCCCAGCATTTT; CDR3aa: CASSPLAGGGQPQHF
v_gene: TRBV20-1; d_gene: TRBD2; abundance: NA; j_gene: TRBJ2-1; CDR3nt: TGCAGTGCTAGCCTAGCGGGAGAATCCAATGAGCAGTTCTTC; CDR3aa: CSASLAGESNEQFF
v_gene: TRBV10-1; d_gene: TRBD2; abundance: once; j_gene: TRBJ2-1; CDR3nt: TGCGCCAGCAGCCCCAGCGGGGCCTACAATGAGCAGTTCTTC; CDR3aa: CASSPSGAYNEQFF
v_gene: TRBV28; d_gene: NA; abundance: NA; j_gene: TRBJ1-2; CDR3nt: TGTGCCAGCAGGGGGTGGGGGGCTATGGACTATGGCTACACCTTC; CDR3aa: CASRGWGAMDYGYTF
v_gene: TRBV7-9; d_gene: TRBD2; abundance: few; j_gene: TRBJ2-3; CDR3nt: TGTGCCAGCAGCTTAAACGTGGCTAGCGGGAACCCAGATACGCAGTATTTT; CDR3aa: CASSLNVASGNPDTQYF
v_gene: TRBV19; d_gene: TRBD1; abundance: few; j_gene: TRBJ1-1; CDR3nt: TGTGCCAGTAGAGGGACAGGGGGGAACACTGAAGCTTTCTTT; CDR3aa: CASRGTGGNTEAFF
v_gene: TRBV20-1; d_gene: TRBD2; abundance: few; j_gene: TRBJ2-7; CDR3nt: TGCAGTGCTAGAGATGGCCAGCGGGGGTCCTACGAGCAGTACTTC; CDR3aa: CSARDGQRGSYEQYF
v_gene: TRBV6-1; d_gene: TRBD1; abundance: NA; j_gene: TRBJ1-5; CDR3nt: TGTGCCAGCAGTATAACAGGGGGAGGTCAGCCCCAGCATTTT; CDR3aa: CASSITGGGQPQHF
v_gene: TRBV27; d_gene: NA; abundance: NA; j_gene: TRBJ1-2; CDR3nt: TGTGCCAGCAGTTCCCTTTCCTACTATGGCTACACCTTC; CDR3aa: CASSSLSYYGYTF
v_gene: TRBV7-3; d_gene: TRBD1; abundance: NA; j_gene: TRBJ1-2; CDR3nt: TGTGCCAGCAGCTTCATGACAGGGTCTAACTATGGCTACACCTTC; CDR3aa: CASSFMTGSNYGYTF
v_gene: TRBV2; d_gene: NA; abundance: NA; j_gene: TRBJ2-1; CDR3nt: TGTGCCAGCAGTGTACGGGTTTCGTTGCATGAGCAGTTCTTC; CDR3aa: CASSVRVSLHEQFF
v_gene: TRBV7-9; d_gene: NA; abundance: NA; j_gene: TRBJ2-3; CDR3nt: TGTGCCAGCAGCGCAGCGGGACAGGTCACAGATACGCAGTATTTT; CDR3aa: CASSAAGQVTDTQYF
v_gene: TRBV6-1; d_gene: NA; abundance: NA; j_gene: TRBJ2-7; CDR3nt: TGTGCCACCCCCGGGCAGTACTTC; CDR3aa: CATPGQYF
v_gene: TRBV24-1; d_gene: NA; abundance: few; j_gene: TRBJ2-5; CDR3nt: TGTGCCACCAGTGATCGGAGGGGGGGGCAAGAGACCCAGTACTTC; CDR3aa: CATSDRRGGQETQYF
v_gene: TRBV6-5; d_gene: TRBD1; abundance: NA; j_gene: TRBJ1-1; CDR3nt: TGTGCCAGCAGTTACTCGGAGGGGGCGACTGAAGCTTTCTTT; CDR3aa: CASSYSEGATEAFF
v_gene: TRBV4-2; d_gene: TRBD2; abundance: NA; j_gene: TRBJ2-3; CDR3nt: TGTGCCAGCAGCCAAGCGATCCAGCGGGGTAGCACAGATACGCAGTATTTT; CDR3aa: CASSQAIQRGSTDTQYF
v_gene: TRBV6-5; d_gene: NA; abundance: NA; j_gene: TRBJ2-6; CDR3nt: TGTGCCAGCAGGTACCAGAGGGGTAGCTCTGGGGCCAACGTCCTGACTTTC; CDR3aa: CASRYQRGSSGANVLTF
v_gene: TRBV20-1; d_gene: NA; abundance: NA; j_gene: TRBJ2-5; CDR3nt: TGCAGTGCTGCCTCCGTGGCGAGGGAACCCCAAGAGACCCAGTACTTC; CDR3aa: CSAASVAREPQETQYF
v_gene: TRBV6-1; d_gene: TRBD1; abundance: few; j_gene: TRBJ2-5; CDR3nt: TGTGCCAGCATCCTGGACAGGGGGCGTGAGACCCAGTACTTC; CDR3aa: CASILDRGRETQYF
v_gene: TRBV20-1; d_gene: NA; abundance: NA; j_gene: TRBJ1-5; CDR3nt: TGCAGTGCTAGTGGGCTTCCAGGGAAACAGCCCCAGCATTTT; CDR3aa: CSASGLPGKQPQHF
v_gene: TRBV20-1; d_gene: TRBD2; abundance: NA; j_gene: TRBJ2-7; CDR3nt: TGCAGTGCTAGAGTACCGACTAGCGGTACCTACGAGCAGTACTTC; CDR3aa: CSARVPTSGTYEQYF